These 4 T cell receptor beta chains were sequenced from one sample in a study of T cell responses to AZD1222 COVID-19 vaccine. Using immunoSEQ multiplex PCR, the repertoire was profiled, and TCRdb retains in-frame clones only, with some absent. Of roughly 150,000 clones listed, under 90% are singletons. The sequencing here drew on peripheral blood, taken 28 days after the second AZD1222 dose. These receptors were collected from an adult who received the AZD1222 COVID-19 vaccine.

The chain carries TRBV5-1 and TRBJ2-1, with 8 nucleotides matching TRBD2. Germline CDR1 reads SGHRS; CDR2 reads YFSETQ. The V and J ends lost 3 bases and 8 bases, in that order; junction bases with no gene match: 10. The CDR3 is 15 amino acids. CDR3 in amino acids: CASSSTGTSSYEQFF. The CDR3 bases are TGCGCCAGCAGCTCCACCGGGACTAGTTCATATGAGCAGTTCTTC. The variable domain in full, with the rest retrieved from reference TRBV5-1 and TRBJ2-1, is KAGVTQTPRYLIKTRGQQVTLSCSPISGHRSVSWYQQTPGQGLQFLFEYFSETQRNKGNFPGRFSGRQFSNSRSEMNVSTLELGDSALYLCASSSTGTSSYEQFFGPGTRLTVL.

This clone was detected a few times. The chain combines TRBV5-5 with TRBJ2-2; D might be TRBD2 (7 bases). From germline, CDR1 is SGHKS and CDR2 YYEKEE (reference sequence). This CDR3 has 15 residues. Trimming cost V 2 bases and J 3 bases, with 11 bases left between them. The CDR3 protein is CASSFRGADTGELFF. The CDR3 nucleotides are TGTGCCAGCAGCTTCCGGGGGGCGGACACCGGGGAGCTGTTTTTT. The whole variable domain, filled in from reference TRBV5-5 and TRBJ2-2, reads DAGVTQSPTHLIKTRGQQVTLRCSPISGHKSVSWYQQVLGQGPQFIFQYYEKEERGRGNFPDRFSARQFPNYSSELNVNALLLGDSALYLCASSFRGADTGELFFGEGSRLTVL.

This clone was seen only once. The chain links TRBV5-6 to TRBJ2-3; no clear D gene. CDR1 is SGHDT and CDR2 is YYEEEE in the germline V gene. Trimming pared 0 bases from V and 2 bases from J, leaving 4 bases between. CDR3 length: 13 residues. The CDR3, as DNA: TGTGCCAGCAGCTTGGGCAACACAGATACGCAGTATTTT. Translating gives CASSLGNTDTQYF.

This CDR3 reads CASSHTGTYEAFF. The CDR3 DNA is TGTGCCAGCAGTCACACAGGGACCTATGAAGCTTTCTTT. The chain has TRBV28 and TRBJ1-1; a weak D match, TRBD1 (6 bases). This CDR3 spans 13 amino acids. Trimming stripped 5 bases from V and 7 bases from J, with 14 bases between. The germline gives CDR1 MDHEN, CDR2 SYDVKM.